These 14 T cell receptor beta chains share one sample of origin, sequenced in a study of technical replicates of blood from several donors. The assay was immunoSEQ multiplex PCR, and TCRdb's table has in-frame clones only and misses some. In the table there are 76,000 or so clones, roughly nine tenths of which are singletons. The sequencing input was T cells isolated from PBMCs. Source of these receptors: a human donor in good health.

This CDR3 reads CASSRITQGGYEQYF. The DNA of the CDR3 is TGTGCCAGCAGCCGTATTACACAGGGAGGGTACGAGCAGTACTTC. V and J are TRBV5-4 and TRBJ2-7; D may be TRBD2 (7 bases). V dropped 4 bases and J dropped 4 bases, with 18 bases sitting between them. Germline lookup yields CDR1 SGHNT and CDR2 YYREEE (reference sequence). The CDR3 runs 15 residues. Combining the CDR3 with reference TRBV5-4 and TRBJ2-7 gives the whole variable domain ETGVTQSPTHLIKTRGQQVTLRCSSQSGHNTVSWYQQALGQGPQFIFQYYREEENGRGNFPPRFSGLQFPNYSSELNVNALELDDSALYLCASSRITQGGYEQYFGPGTRLTVT.

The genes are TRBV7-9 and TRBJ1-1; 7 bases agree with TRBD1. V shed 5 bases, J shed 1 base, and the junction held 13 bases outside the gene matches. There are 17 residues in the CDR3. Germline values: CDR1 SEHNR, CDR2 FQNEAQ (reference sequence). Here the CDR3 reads CASSLIGTRDRNTEAFF. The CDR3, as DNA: TGTGCCAGCAGCCTAATAGGGACCCGGGACAGGAACACTGAAGCTTTCTTT.

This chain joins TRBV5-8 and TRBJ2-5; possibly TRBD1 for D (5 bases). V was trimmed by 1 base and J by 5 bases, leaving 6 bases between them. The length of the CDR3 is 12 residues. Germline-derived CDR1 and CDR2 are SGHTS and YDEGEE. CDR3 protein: CASSLKGETQYF. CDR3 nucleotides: TGTGCCAGCAGCTTGAAGGGGGAGACCCAGTACTTC.

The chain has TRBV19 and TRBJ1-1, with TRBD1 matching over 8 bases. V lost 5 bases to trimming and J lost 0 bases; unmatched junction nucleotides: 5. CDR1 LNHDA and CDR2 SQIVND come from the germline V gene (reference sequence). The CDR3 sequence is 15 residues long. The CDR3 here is CASSAGTGMNTEAFF. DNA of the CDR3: TGTGCCAGTAGTGCAGGGACAGGAATGAACACTGAAGCTTTCTTT.

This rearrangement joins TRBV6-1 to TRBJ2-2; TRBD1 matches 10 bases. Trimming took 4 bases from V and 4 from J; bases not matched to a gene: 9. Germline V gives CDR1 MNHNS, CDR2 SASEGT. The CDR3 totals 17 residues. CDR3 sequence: CASSVRVRTGGTGELFF. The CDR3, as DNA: TGTGCCAGCAGTGTCCGCGTTAGGACAGGGGGCACCGGGGAGCTGTTTTTT.

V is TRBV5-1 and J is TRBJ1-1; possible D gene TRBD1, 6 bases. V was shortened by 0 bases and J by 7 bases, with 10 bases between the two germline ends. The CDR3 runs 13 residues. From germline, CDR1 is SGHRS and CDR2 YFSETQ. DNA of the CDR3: TGCGCCAGCAGCTTGGGTACAGGGCTTGAAGCTTTCTTT. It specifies CASSLGTGLEAFF.

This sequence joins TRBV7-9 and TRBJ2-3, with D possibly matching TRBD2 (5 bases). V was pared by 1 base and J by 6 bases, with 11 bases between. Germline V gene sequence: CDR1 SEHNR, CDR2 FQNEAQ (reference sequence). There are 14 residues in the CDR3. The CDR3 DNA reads TGTGCCAGCAGCTTAGATTTTCCTAGCGATACGCAGTATTTT. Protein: CASSLDFPSDTQYF.

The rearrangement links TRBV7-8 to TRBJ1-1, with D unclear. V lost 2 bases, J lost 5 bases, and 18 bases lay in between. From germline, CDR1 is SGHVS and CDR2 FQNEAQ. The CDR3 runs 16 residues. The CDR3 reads CASSLMRDVLLTEAFF. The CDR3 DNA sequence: TGTGCCAGCAGCTTAATGAGGGATGTACTTCTGACTGAAGCTTTCTTT. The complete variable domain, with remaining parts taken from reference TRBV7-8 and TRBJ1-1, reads GAGVSQSPRYKVAKRGQDVALRCDPISGHVSLFWYQQALGQGPEFLTYFQNEAQLDKSGLPSDRFFAERPEGSVSTLKIQRTQQEDSAVYLCASSLMRDVLLTEAFFGQGTRLTVV.

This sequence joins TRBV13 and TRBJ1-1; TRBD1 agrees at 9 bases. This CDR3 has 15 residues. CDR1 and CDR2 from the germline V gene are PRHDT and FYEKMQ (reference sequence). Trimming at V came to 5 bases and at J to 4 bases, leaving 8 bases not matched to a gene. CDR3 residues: CASSGLTGGTTEAFF. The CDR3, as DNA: TGTGCCAGCAGCGGACTGACAGGGGGTACCACTGAAGCTTTCTTT.

The CDR3 spells CASSGAGLRDTEAFF. The CDR3, as DNA: TGTGCCAGTAGTGGAGCGGGACTCCGGGATACTGAAGCTTTCTTT. This rearrangement joins TRBV19 to TRBJ1-1; TRBD1 might be the D (5 bases). V gave up 5 bases and J gave up 5 bases, with 18 bases separating them. The CDR3 runs 15 residues. The germline gives CDR1 LNHDA, CDR2 SQIVND (reference sequence).

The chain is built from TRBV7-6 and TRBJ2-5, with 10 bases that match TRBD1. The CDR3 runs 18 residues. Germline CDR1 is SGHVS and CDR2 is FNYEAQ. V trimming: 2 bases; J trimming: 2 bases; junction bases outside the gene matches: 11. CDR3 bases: TGTGCCAGCAGCTTATACGCCCTGACAGGGGGCCGTCAAGAGACCCAGTACTTC. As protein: CASSLYALTGGRQETQYF. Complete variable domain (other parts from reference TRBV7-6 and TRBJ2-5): GAGVSQSPRYKVTKRGQDVALRCDPISGHVSLYWYRQALGQGPEFLTYFNYEAQQDKSGLPNDRFSAERPEGSISTLTIQRTEQRDSAMYRCASSLYALTGGRQETQYFGPGTRLLVL.

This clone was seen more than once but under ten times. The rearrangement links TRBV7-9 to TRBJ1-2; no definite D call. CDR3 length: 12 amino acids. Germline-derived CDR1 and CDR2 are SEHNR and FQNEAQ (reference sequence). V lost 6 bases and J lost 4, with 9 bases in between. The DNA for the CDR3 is TGTGCCAGCAGTTTTGGGAGCTATGGCTACACCTTC. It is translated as CASSFGSYGYTF.

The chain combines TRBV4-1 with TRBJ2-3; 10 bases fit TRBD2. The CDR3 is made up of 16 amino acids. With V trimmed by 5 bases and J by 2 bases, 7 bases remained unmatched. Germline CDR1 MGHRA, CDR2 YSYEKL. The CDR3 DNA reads TGCGCCAGCAGCTTCGGACTAGCGGCGGTCACAGATACGCAGTATTTT. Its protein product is CASSFGLAAVTDTQYF.

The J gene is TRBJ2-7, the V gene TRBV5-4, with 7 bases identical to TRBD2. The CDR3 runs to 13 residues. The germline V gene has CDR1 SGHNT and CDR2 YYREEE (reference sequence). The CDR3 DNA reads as TGTGCAGGCTCCCGGGGGGATTCCTACGAGCAGTACTTC. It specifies CAGSRGDSYEQYF. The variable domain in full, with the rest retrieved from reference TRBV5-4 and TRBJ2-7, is ETGVTQSPTHLIKTRGQQVTLRCSSQSGHNTVSWYQQALGQGPQFIFQYYREEENGRGNFPPRFSGLQFPNYSSELNVNALELDDSALYLCAGSRGDSYEQYFGPGTRLTVT.